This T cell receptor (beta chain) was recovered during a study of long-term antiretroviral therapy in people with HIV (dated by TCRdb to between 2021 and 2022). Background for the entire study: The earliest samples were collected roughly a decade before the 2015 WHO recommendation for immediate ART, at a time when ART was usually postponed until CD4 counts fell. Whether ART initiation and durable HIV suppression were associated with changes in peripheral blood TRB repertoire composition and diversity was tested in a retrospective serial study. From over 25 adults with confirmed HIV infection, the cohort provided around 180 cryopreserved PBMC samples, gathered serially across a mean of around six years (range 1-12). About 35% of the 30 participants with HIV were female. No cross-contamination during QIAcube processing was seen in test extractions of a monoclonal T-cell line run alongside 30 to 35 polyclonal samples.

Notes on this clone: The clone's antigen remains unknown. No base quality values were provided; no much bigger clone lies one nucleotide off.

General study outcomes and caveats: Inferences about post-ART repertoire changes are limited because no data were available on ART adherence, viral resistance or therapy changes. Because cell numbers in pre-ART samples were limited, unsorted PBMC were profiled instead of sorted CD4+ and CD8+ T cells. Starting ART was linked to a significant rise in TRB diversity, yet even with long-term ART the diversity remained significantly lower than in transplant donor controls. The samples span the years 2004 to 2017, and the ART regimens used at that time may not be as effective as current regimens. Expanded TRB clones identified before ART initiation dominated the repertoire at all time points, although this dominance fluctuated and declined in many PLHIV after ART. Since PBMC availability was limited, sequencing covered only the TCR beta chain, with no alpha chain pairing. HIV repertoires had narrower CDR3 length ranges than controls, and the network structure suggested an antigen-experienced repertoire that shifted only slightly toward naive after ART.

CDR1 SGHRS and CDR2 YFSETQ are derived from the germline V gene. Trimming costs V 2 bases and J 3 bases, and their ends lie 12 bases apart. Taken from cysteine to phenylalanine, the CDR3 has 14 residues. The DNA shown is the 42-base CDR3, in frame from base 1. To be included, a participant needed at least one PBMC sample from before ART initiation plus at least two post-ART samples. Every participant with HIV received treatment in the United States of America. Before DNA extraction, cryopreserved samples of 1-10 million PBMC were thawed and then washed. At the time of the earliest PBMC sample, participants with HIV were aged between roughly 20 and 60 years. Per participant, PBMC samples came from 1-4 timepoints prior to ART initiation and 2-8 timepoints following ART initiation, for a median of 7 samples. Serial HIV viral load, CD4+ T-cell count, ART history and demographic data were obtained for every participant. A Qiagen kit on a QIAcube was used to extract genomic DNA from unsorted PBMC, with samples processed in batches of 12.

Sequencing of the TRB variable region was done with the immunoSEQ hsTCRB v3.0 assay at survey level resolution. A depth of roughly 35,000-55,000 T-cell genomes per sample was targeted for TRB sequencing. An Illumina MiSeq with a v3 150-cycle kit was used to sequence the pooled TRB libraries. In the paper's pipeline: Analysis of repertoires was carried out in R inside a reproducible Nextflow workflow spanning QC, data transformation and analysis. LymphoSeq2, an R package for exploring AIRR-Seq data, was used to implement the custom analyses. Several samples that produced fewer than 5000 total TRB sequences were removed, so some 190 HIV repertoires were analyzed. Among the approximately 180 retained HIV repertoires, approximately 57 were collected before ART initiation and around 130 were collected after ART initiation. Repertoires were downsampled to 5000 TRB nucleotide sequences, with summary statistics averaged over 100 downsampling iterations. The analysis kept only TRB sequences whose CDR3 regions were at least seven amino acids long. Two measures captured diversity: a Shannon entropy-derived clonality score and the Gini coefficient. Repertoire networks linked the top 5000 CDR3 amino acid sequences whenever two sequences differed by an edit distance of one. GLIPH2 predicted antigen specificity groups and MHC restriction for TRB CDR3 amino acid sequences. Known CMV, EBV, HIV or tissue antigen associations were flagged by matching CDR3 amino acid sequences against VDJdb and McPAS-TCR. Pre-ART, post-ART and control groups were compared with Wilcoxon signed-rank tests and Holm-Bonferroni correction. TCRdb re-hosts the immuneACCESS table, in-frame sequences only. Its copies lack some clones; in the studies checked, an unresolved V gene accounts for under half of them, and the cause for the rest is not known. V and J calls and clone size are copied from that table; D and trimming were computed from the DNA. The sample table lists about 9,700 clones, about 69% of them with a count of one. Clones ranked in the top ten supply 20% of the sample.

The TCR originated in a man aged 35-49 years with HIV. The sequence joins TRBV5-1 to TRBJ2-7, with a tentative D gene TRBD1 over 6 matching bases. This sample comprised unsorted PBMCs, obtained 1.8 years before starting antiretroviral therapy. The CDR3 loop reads CASSFQVDSYEQYF. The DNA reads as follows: TGCGCCAGCAGCTTTCAGGTGGACAGCTACGAGCAGTACTTC. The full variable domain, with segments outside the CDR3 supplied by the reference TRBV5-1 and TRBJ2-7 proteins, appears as KAGVTQTPRYLIKTRGQQVTLSCSPISGHRSVSWYQQTPGQGLQFLFEYFSETQRNKGNFPGRFSGRQFSNSRSEMNVSTLELGDSALYLCASSFQVDSYEQYFGPGTRLTVT.